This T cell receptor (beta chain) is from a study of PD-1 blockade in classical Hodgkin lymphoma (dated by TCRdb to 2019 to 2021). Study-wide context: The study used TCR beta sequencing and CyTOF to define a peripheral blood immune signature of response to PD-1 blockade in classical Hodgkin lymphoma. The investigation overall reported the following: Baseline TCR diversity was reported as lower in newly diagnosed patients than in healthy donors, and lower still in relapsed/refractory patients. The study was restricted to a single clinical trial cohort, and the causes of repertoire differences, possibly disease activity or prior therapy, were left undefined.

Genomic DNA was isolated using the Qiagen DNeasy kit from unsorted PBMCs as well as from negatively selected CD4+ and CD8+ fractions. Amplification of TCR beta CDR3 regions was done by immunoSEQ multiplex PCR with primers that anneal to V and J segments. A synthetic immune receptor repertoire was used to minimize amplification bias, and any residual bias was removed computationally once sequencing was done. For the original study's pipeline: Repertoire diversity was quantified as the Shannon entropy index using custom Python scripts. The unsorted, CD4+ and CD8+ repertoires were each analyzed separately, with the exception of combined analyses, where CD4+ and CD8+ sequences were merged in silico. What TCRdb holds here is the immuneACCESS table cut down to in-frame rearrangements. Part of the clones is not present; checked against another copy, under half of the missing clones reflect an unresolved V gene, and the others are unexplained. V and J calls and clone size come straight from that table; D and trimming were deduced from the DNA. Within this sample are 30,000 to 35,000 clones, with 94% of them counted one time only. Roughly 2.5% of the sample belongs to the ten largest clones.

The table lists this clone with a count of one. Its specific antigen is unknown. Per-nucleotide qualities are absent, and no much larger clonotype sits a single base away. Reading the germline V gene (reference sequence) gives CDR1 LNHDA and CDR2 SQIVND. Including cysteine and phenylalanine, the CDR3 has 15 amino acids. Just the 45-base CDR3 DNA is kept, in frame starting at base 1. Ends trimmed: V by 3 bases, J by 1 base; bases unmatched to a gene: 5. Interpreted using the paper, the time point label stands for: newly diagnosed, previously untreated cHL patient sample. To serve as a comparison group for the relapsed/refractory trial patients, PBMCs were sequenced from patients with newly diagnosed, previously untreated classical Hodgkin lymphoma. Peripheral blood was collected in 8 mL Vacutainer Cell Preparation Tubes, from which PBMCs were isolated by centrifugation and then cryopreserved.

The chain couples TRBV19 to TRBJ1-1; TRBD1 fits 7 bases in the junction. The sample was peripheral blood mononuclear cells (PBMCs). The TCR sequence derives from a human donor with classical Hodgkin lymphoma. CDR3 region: CASSIFGQANTEAFF. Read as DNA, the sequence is TGTGCCAGTAGTATCTTCGGACAGGCGAACACTGAAGCTTTCTTT.